The rows below give T cell receptor beta chains drawn from one sample of a study of a mutant IDH1 vaccine in newly diagnosed glioma. Sequencing was performed with immunoSEQ multiplex PCR; in TCRdb, only in-frame clones are kept and a portion is missing. This sample has tens of thousands of clones; 70% to 80% occur once, and the top ten carry more than 10%. The antigens for these receptors are not known. Sequencing used PBMCs, obtained from a glioma patient whose treatment included an IDH1 peptide vaccine. Receptors were obtained from a man aged 35 to 55 with glioma. CDR3s include the opening cysteine and the closing phenylalanine or tryptophan. D genes are given only for firm matches. The listing skips clone size in some rows; elsewhere it reads once, few, many or a size class.

J gene: TRBJ2-5
V gene: TRBV11-2
clone size: NA
D gene: TRBD1
CDR3 protein: CASSSQGAVETQYF
CDR3 DNA: TGTGCCAGCAGCTCGCAGGGGGCGGTGGAGACCCAGTACTTC

J gene: TRBJ2-3
V gene: TRBV7-2
clone size: NA
D gene: TRBD2
CDR3 protein: CASRRSGTTTSTDTQYF
CDR3 DNA: TGTGCCAGCAGACGTAGCGGGACTACAACAAGCACAGATACGCAGTATTTT

J gene: TRBJ2-1
V gene: TRBV27
clone size: NA
D gene: TRBD2
CDR3 protein: CASSVISGGGPYNEQFF
CDR3 DNA: TGTGCCAGCAGTGTAATCTCGGGAGGAGGCCCCTACAATGAGCAGTTCTTC

J gene: TRBJ1-1
V gene: TRBV19
clone size: few
D gene: NA
CDR3 protein: CASSVGQGLGTEAFF
CDR3 DNA: TGTGCCAGTAGTGTGGGTCAGGGGCTAGGGACTGAAGCTTTCTTT

J gene: TRBJ1-1
V gene: TRBV11-1
clone size: few
D gene: NA
CDR3 protein: CASSSQGYTEAFF
CDR3 DNA: TGTGCCAGCAGCTCTCAGGGCTACACTGAAGCTTTCTTT

J gene: TRBJ2-1
V gene: TRBV14
clone size: NA
D gene: TRBD1
CDR3 protein: CASSFRQGGYNEQFF
CDR3 DNA: TGTGCCAGCAGCTTCCGACAGGGCGGCTACAATGAGCAGTTCTTC

J gene: TRBJ1-2
V gene: TRBV28
clone size: NA
D gene: NA
CDR3 protein: CASSLGELRVYGYTF
CDR3 DNA: TGTGCCAGCAGTTTGGGCGAGTTAAGGGTTTATGGCTACACCTTC

J gene: TRBJ1-1
V gene: TRBV11-2
clone size: once
D gene: NA
CDR3 protein: CASSLKGMNTEAFF
CDR3 DNA: TGTGCCAGCAGCTTAAAGGGTATGAACACTGAAGCTTTCTTT

J gene: TRBJ1-1
V gene: TRBV5-1
clone size: NA
D gene: NA
CDR3 protein: CASSSTISYTEAFF
CDR3 DNA: TGCGCCAGCAGCTCGACTATTTCTTACACTGAAGCTTTCTTT

J gene: TRBJ2-1
V gene: TRBV7-9
clone size: NA
D gene: NA
CDR3 protein: CASSGMAGRASNEQFF
CDR3 DNA: TGTGCCAGCAGCGGCATGGCGGGACGGGCCTCCAATGAGCAGTTCTTC

J gene: TRBJ2-7
V gene: TRBV19
clone size: few
D gene: NA
CDR3 protein: CASSRAGSRYEQYF
CDR3 DNA: TGTGCCAGTAGTAGAGCCGGGTCAAGATACGAGCAGTACTTC

J gene: TRBJ2-1
V gene: TRBV18
clone size: NA
D gene: TRBD2
CDR3 protein: CASSPAAGGFSYNEQFF
CDR3 DNA: TGTGCCAGCTCACCCGCAGCGGGAGGGTTTTCCTACAATGAGCAGTTCTTC

J gene: TRBJ1-2
V gene: TRBV5-1
clone size: NA
D gene: NA
CDR3 protein: CASSLDTGYGYTF
CDR3 DNA: TGCGCCAGCAGTTTGGACACGGGCTATGGCTACACCTTC

J gene: TRBJ2-1
V gene: TRBV6-6
clone size: NA
D gene: TRBD2
CDR3 protein: CASSFTSGGTYNEQFF
CDR3 DNA: TGTGCCAGCAGCTTTACTAGCGGGGGCACCTACAATGAGCAGTTCTTC

J gene: TRBJ1-5
V gene: TRBV5-8
clone size: NA
D gene: NA
CDR3 protein: CASSFGGNSNQPQHF
CDR3 DNA: TGTGCCAGCAGCTTCGGGGGGAACAGCAATCAGCCCCAGCATTTT

J gene: TRBJ1-2
V gene: TRBV7-6
clone size: NA
D gene: NA
CDR3 protein: CASSLPRGYGYTF
CDR3 DNA: TGTGCCAGCAGCCTACCCAGGGGATATGGCTACACCTTC

J gene: TRBJ2-3
V gene: TRBV6-5
clone size: NA
D gene: NA
CDR3 protein: CASSSQRGSTDTQYF
CDR3 DNA: TGTGCCAGCAGTTCCCAGAGGGGTAGCACAGATACGCAGTATTTT

J gene: TRBJ2-2
V gene: TRBV6-5
clone size: NA
D gene: NA
CDR3 protein: CASSYRLATGELFF
CDR3 DNA: TGTGCCAGCAGTTACCGACTCGCTACCGGGGAGCTGTTTTTT

J gene: TRBJ2-2
V gene: TRBV5-4
clone size: NA
D gene: NA
CDR3 protein: CASSVRATGELFF
CDR3 DNA: TGTGCCAGCAGCGTCCGGGCCACCGGGGAGCTGTTTTTT

J gene: TRBJ1-1
V gene: TRBV14
clone size: few
D gene: NA
CDR3 protein: CASSRGRVGTEAFF
CDR3 DNA: TGTGCCAGCAGCCGGGGGAGGGTAGGGACGGAAGCTTTCTTT

J gene: TRBJ2-1
V gene: TRBV19
clone size: once
D gene: NA
CDR3 protein: CASSIPGEFVQFF
CDR3 DNA: TGTGCCAGTAGTATCCCTGGTGAGTTCGTCCAGTTCTTC

J gene: TRBJ2-7
V gene: TRBV6-6
clone size: NA
D gene: TRBD2
CDR3 protein: CASSQLAGEDEQYF
CDR3 DNA: TGTGCCAGCAGTCAACTAGCGGGAGAAGACGAGCAGTACTTC

J gene: TRBJ2-7
V gene: TRBV27
clone size: NA
D gene: NA
CDR3 protein: CASSSGPRYEQYF
CDR3 DNA: TGTGCCAGCAGTTCCGGGCCGAGGTACGAGCAGTACTTC

J gene: TRBJ2-3
V gene: TRBV18
clone size: NA
D gene: NA
CDR3 protein: CASSPAVSTDTQYF
CDR3 DNA: TGTGCCAGCTCACCCGCGGTTTCCACAGATACGCAGTATTTT

J gene: TRBJ2-2
V gene: TRBV5-6
clone size: NA
D gene: NA
CDR3 protein: CASSWPRTGNTGELFF
CDR3 DNA: TGTGCCAGCAGCTGGCCCCGGACGGGGAACACCGGGGAGCTGTTTTTT

J gene: TRBJ1-1
V gene: TRBV5-4
clone size: few
D gene: NA
CDR3 protein: CASSSLTKNTEAFF
CDR3 DNA: TGTGCCAGCAGCTCCCTGACCAAGAACACTGAAGCTTTCTTT

J gene: TRBJ2-7
V gene: TRBV27
clone size: NA
D gene: NA
CDR3 protein: CASARGLEQYF
CDR3 DNA: TGTGCCAGCGCCCGGGGCCTCGAGCAGTACTTC